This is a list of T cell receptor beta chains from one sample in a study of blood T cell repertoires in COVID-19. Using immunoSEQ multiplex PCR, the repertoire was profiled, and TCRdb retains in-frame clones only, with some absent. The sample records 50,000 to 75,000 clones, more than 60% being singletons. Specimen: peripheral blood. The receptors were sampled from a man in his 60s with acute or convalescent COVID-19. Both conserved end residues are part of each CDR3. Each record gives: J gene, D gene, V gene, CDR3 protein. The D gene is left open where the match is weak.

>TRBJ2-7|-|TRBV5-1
CASSLDHYEQYF
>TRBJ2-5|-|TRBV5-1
CASRRGGARETQYF
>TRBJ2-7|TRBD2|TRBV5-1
CASSLVWGGTYEQYF
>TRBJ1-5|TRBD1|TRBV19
CASSIDPDRGLSGNQPQHF
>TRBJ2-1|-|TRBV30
CAWRIGTQNYNEQFF
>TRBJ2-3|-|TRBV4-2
CASSQVRGGEYTQYF
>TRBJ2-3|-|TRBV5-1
CASSVDYPTDTQYF
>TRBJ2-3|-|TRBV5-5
CASSLWRGSTDTQYF
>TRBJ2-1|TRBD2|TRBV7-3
CASSPLAGAGEQFF
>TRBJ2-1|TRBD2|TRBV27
CASSLAGPSYNEQFF
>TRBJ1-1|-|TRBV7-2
CASSLGAAGGAGTEAFF